The 25 T cell receptor beta chains below all came from one sample that was sequenced in a study of radiation and T cells in renal cell carcinoma. Specified time point: blood 4 weeks post-SBRT, at nephrectomy. Described treatment: 15 Gy SBRT to primary tumor, nephrectomy 4 weeks later. Profiling relied on immunoSEQ multiplex PCR, and the TCRdb table lists in-frame clones only, not all of them. The sample comprises 150,000 to 200,000 clones, about 88% of which are singletons, and approximately 10% rests with the top ten. The sequencing here drew on blood, taken from a patient whose treatment included radiotherapy and nephrectomy. All receptors derive from a woman in her forties or fifties with renal cell carcinoma.

The chain carries TRBV10-3 and TRBJ2-2; D may be TRBD2 (5 bases). The V end was cut by 2 bases, the J end by 2 bases, with 12 bases between. This CDR3 is 16 amino acids long. Germline-derived CDR1 and CDR2 are ENHRY and SYGVKD. CDR3 nucleotide sequence: TGTGCCATCAGTGAGGTCGGGGTTGGAAACACCGGGGAGCTGTTTTTT. This translates into CAISEVGVGNTGELFF.

The V and J genes are TRBV19 and TRBJ1-4, with no clear D. Germline V gene data show CDR1 as LNHDA and CDR2 as SQIVND (reference sequence). CDR3 length: 15 amino acids. V was shortened by 7 bases and J by 4 bases, with 16 bases between the two germline ends. Here the CDR3 DNA reads TGTGCCAGTACCCGAGGGCGTCAGATTAATGAAAAACTGTTTTTT. Amino acids: CASTRGRQINEKLFF.

This rearrangement joins TRBV7-2 to TRBJ2-1; 8 nucleotides align to TRBD2. The J segment lost 7 bases and the V segment lost 5 bases, leaving 16 bases of the junction unmatched. CDR1 is SGHTA and CDR2 is FQGNSA in the germline V gene. The CDR3 spans 17 residues. CDR3: CASSPRRQRGSGNEQFF. The CDR3 coding sequence is TGTGCCAGCAGCCCTCGACGCCAGCGGGGGTCGGGGAATGAGCAGTTCTTC.

This chain connects TRBV7-8 to TRBJ2-1; 11 bases fit TRBD2. V trimming: 5 bases; J trimming: 10 bases; junction bases outside the gene matches: 13. The CDR3 runs to 16 residues. CDR1 is SGHVS, CDR2 FQNEAQ, per germline. The CDR3 region has the DNA TGTGCCAGCAGCAACCACTATAGCGGGGGGGCCCGAGAGCAGTTCTTC. Its protein product is CASSNHYSGGAREQFF.

The V and J genes are TRBV6-1 and TRBJ1-2; no firm D call. The CDR3 spans 13 residues. V lost 1 base and J 8 bases, leaving 11 bases between the germline ends. Germline V gene data show CDR1 as MNHNS and CDR2 as SASEGT. CDR3 bases: TGTGCCAGCAGTGAAGTAACATTTCAGGGCTACACCTTC. This codes for CASSEVTFQGYTF.

The chain joins TRBV21-1 to TRBJ2-5. TRBV21-1 represents a pseudogene. This CDR3 has 20 residues. The CDR3 DNA sequence: TGTGCCAGCAGCAAATTGGCCTGCCTTTTATTGGGACGGCTTCAAGAGACCCAGTACTTC. Residues: CASSKLACLLLGRLQETQYF.

The DNA of the CDR3 is TGTGCCAGCAGTTATTACAGGGTCAGCTCCTACAATGAGCAGTTCTTC. It encodes CASSYYRVSSYNEQFF. The chain is built from TRBV5-4 and TRBJ2-1, with D possibly being TRBD1 (6 bases). V was trimmed by 5 bases and J by 0 bases, leaving 15 bases between them. Germline V gives CDR1 SGHNT, CDR2 YYREEE (reference sequence). The length of the CDR3 is 16 residues.

This clone showed up just a few times. Other DNA sequences from this sample encode an identical CDR3 as well. The chain links TRBV7-9 to TRBJ1-1; D is undetermined. Germline loops: CDR1 SEHNR, CDR2 FQNEAQ (reference sequence). The CDR3 is made up of 14 amino acids. Deletions cut 1 base from V and 1 base from J, with 7 bases between. This CDR3 is CASSLGRENTEAFF. The CDR3 DNA follows: TGTGCCAGCAGCTTAGGGCGGGAGAACACTGAAGCTTTCTTT.

V is TRBV19 and J is TRBJ2-5, with D possibly matching TRBD1 (6 bases). This CDR3 is built from 16 residues. Trimming removed 2 bases from V and 4 bases from J, with 17 bases in between. CDR1 is LNHDA and CDR2 is SQIVND in the germline V gene (reference sequence). CDR3 in DNA: TGTGCCAGTAGTATATGGCGGCAGGGGCCGTCAGAGACCCAGTACTTC. Amino acid sequence: CASSIWRQGPSETQYF.

The chain links TRBV4-2 to TRBJ2-7; the match to TRBD2 covers 7 bases. Germline V gives CDR1 LGHNA, CDR2 YNFKEQ. Germline trimming cut 0 bases from V and 7 bases from J; bases unmatched to any gene: 18. This CDR3 is built from 18 residues. For the CDR3, the DNA is TGTGCCAGCAGCCAAGATCCATGGCCGGGGGGACCCTCGGGGGAGCAGTACTTC. Translated, it gives CASSQDPWPGGPSGEQYF.

This sequence joins TRBV6-6 and TRBJ1-1; no reliable D call. This CDR3 is 13 amino acids long. The germline CDR1 and CDR2 sequences are MNHNY and SVGAGI (reference sequence). V shed 10 bases and J shed 0 bases, with 12 bases lying between them. Written as DNA, the CDR3 is TGTGCCATGACGCGTTTAATGAACACTGAAGCTTTCTTT. This gives the protein CAMTRLMNTEAFF.

This chain connects TRBV6-5 to TRBJ2-7; possible D gene TRBD1, 5 bases. The CDR3 has 11 amino acids. The germline V gene encodes CDR1 MNHEY and CDR2 SVGAGI. V was clipped by 6 bases and J by 3 bases, with 6 bases between them. CDR3 region: CASRDSYEQYF. CDR3 bases: TGTGCCAGCAGAGACAGCTACGAGCAGTACTTC.

Concerning this clone: This sample includes further DNA sequences coding for the same CDR3. The chain joins TRBV5-1 to TRBJ2-7; D gene unclear. This CDR3 comprises 14 residues. Germline CDR1 SGHRS, CDR2 YFSETQ. V lost 4 bases, J lost 1 base, and 12 bases lay in between. The CDR3 spells CASSLTGPSYEQYF. The CDR3 DNA is TGCGCCAGCAGCCTGACCGGGCCATCCTACGAGCAGTACTTC.

This clone occurred many times. At the DNA level, this CDR3 is encoded by other sequences in the same sample as well. V is TRBV5-6 and J is TRBJ1-3; D is uncertain. The CDR3 loop spans 11 amino acids. Trimming removed 2 bases at V and 3 bases at J, with 0 bases between. CDR1 SGHDT and CDR2 YYEEEE come from the germline V gene. CDR3 bases: TGTGCCAGCAGCTTTGGAAACACCATATATTTT. It codes for CASSFGNTIYF. Filled out from reference TRBV5-6 and TRBJ1-3, the complete variable domain reads DAGVTQSPTHLIKTRGQQVTLRCSPKSGHDTVSWYQQALGQGPQFIFQYYEEEERQRGNFPDRFSGHQFPNYSSELNVNALLLGDSALYLCASSFGNTIYFGEGSWLTVV.

The rearrangement links TRBV2 to TRBJ2-1; a weak D match, TRBD1 (6 bases). The CDR3 is made up of 13 amino acids. Trimming took 7 bases from V and 4 from J, leaving 11 bases between them. Germline CDR1 reads SNHLY; CDR2 reads FYNNEI. CDR3 amino acids: CASKQGAYNEQFF. For the CDR3, the DNA is TGTGCCAGCAAACAGGGAGCATACAATGAGCAGTTCTTC.

CDR3 nucleotide sequence: TGTGCCAGCAGCTTGTTAGCGGGAGCGATTCAAGAGACCCAGTACTTC. Protein product: CASSLLAGAIQETQYF. The chain recombines TRBV7-8 with TRBJ2-5; 9 nucleotides align to TRBD2. Germline trimming cut 3 bases from V and 2 bases from J; bases unmatched to any gene: 7. Germline V lookup: CDR1 SGHVS, CDR2 FQNEAQ. This CDR3 comprises 16 residues.

Written as DNA, the CDR3 is TGTGCCAGCACCGACTTCGGCAGGGGGCCGAAAAACATTCAGTACTTC. Translation gives CASTDFGRGPKNIQYF. The chain joins TRBV28 to TRBJ2-4; 8 bases line up with TRBD1. This CDR3 region has 16 residues. Losses at the gene ends were 7 bases for V and 4 bases for J; bases not matched to a gene: 12. Germline V lookup: CDR1 MDHEN, CDR2 SYDVKM.

On this clone itself: This same CDR3 is encoded by further DNA sequences in the sample. The CDR3 reads CASSVAGGYGYTF. The CDR3 DNA sequence: TGTGCCAGCAGCGTAGCTGGGGGATATGGCTACACCTTC. The J gene is TRBJ1-2, the V gene TRBV9, with D perhaps matching TRBD1 (5 bases). The germline V gene has CDR1 SGDLS and CDR2 YYNGEE. This CDR3 is 13 amino acids long. Trimming left V 0 bases short and J 5 bases short, with 8 bases between.

The chain combines TRBV19 with TRBJ2-7; the D is unclear. Germline values: CDR1 LNHDA, CDR2 SQIVND (reference sequence). This CDR3 region has 15 residues. V lost 8 bases and J 3 bases, leaving 20 bases between the germline ends. CDR3 in amino acids: CASAVSAARNYEQYF. In nucleotides, the CDR3 is TGTGCCAGTGCGGTGTCGGCAGCTCGGAACTACGAGCAGTACTTC.

This rearrangement joins TRBV9 to TRBJ1-6; no reliable D call. The germline V and J ends were trimmed by 0 bases and 10 bases, with 14 bases remaining between them. There are 15 residues in the CDR3. Germline V gives CDR1 SGDLS, CDR2 YYNGEE. In nucleotides, the CDR3 is TGTGCCAGCAGCGTAGACGGAGGATTGGAATCACCCCTCCACTTT. This sequence encodes CASSVDGGLESPLHF.

DNA of the CDR3: TGTGCCAGCAGTTTGAGGGAAGAGCAGTACTTC. It codes for CASSLREEQYF. V usage is TRBV28 and J usage is TRBJ2-7, with D possibly TRBD2 on 5 matching bases. Germline values: CDR1 MDHEN, CDR2 SYDVKM. V gave up 3 bases and J gave up 7 bases, with 7 bases separating them. CDR3 length equals 11 residues.

The V gene is TRBV2, the J gene TRBJ1-6, with D maybe TRBD1 (5 bases). Trimming took 6 bases from V and 4 from J, leaving 7 bases between them. This CDR3 contains 13 residues. Germline CDR1 reads SNHLY; CDR2 reads FYNNEI. The CDR3 is CASRGDYNSPLHF. The CDR3 coding sequence is TGTGCCAGCAGGGGGGATTATAATTCACCCCTCCACTTT. Supplemented by reference TRBV2 and TRBJ1-6, the full variable domain reads EPEVTQTPSHQVTQMGQEVILRCVPISNHLYFYWYRQILGQKVEFLVSFYNNEISEKSEIFDDQFSVERPDGSNFTLKIRSTKLEDSAMYFCASRGDYNSPLHFGNGTRLTVT.

This clone was seen just once. J is TRBJ2-7 and V is TRBV5-1; a weak D match, TRBD2 (5 bases). The CDR3 is 13 residues long. V was pared by 1 base and J by 3 bases, with 8 bases between. Germline CDR1 reads SGHRS; CDR2 reads YFSETQ. The CDR3: CASSLTGFYEQYF. As DNA, the CDR3 is TGCGCCAGCAGCTTGACGGGGTTCTACGAGCAGTACTTC.

The rearrangement links TRBV7-5 to TRBJ1-2; the table's D call, TRBD1, was not checked against the DNA. TRBV7-5 is designated a pseudogene. The length of the CDR3 is 19 residues. CDR3 loop: CARSLVVRDSGGANYGYTF. The DNA for the CDR3 is TGTGCCAGAAGCTTAGTAGTCAGGGACAGTGGGGGAGCTAACTATGGCTACACCTTC.

This sequence joins TRBV7-9 and TRBJ2-4; weak D call: TRBD2 (5 bases). Trimming removed 3 bases at V and 2 bases at J, with 11 bases between. Germline V CDR1 and CDR2: SEHNR, FQNEAQ (reference sequence). The CDR3 is made up of 15 amino acids. The CDR3 loop is CASSFGDMSKNIQYF. In DNA, the CDR3 is TGTGCCAGCAGCTTCGGGGATATGTCCAAAAACATTCAGTACTTC.